This T cell receptor (beta chain) emerged from a study of T cells in Graves' hyperthyroidism and ophthalmopathy. Study at large: Peripheral blood was drawn at first diagnosis, prior to all treatment. Study conclusions and caveats: The authors' 13 V-J model separated ophthalmopathy from stable hyperthyroidism.

Regions amplified from RNA transcripts were the TCR beta CDR3 regions. Researchers ran a first-round RT-PCR on the TCR CDR3 using the HTBI primer set. One entry per CDR3 protein, called by TCRdb with MiXCR from the multiplex PCR reads. This table holds approximately 610,000 distinct CDR3 sequences, about a sixth found once. This clonotype has a count of ten or more. Its antigen is undetermined. The definition of stable Graves' hyperthyroidism was no ophthalmopathy progression within 18 months. Reasons for excluding patients were uncontrolled infection, other autoimmune disease, pregnancy or lactation. This CDR3 spans 13 amino acids. The trim removed 3 bases at V and 6 bases at J, leaving 2 bases unmatched. Germline V gives CDR1 LNHNV, CDR2 YYDKDF (reference sequence).

This chain uses TRBV15 with TRBJ2-1; 7 bases fit TRBD1. Sequencing used blood. The origin of this receptor is a woman younger than 30 with Graves' hyperthyroidism. The CDR3 DNA is TGTGCCACCAGCAGCAGACAGGGCAATGAGCAGTTCTTC. Protein product: CATSSRQGNEQFF. Full variable domain (outside the CDR3, taken from reference TRBV15 and TRBJ2-1): DAMVIQNPRYQVTQFGKPVTLSCSQTLNHNVMYWYQQKSSQAPKLLFHYYDKDFNNEADTPDNFQSRRPNTSFCFLDIRSPGLGDTAMYLCATSSRQGNEQFFGPGTRLTVL.